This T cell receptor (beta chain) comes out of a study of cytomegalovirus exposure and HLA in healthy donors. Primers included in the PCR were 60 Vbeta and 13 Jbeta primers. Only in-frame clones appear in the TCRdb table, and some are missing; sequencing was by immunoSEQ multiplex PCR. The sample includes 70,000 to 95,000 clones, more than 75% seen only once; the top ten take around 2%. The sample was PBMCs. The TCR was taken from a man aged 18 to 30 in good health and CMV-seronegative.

CDR3 nucleotide sequence: TGCGCCAGCAGCCTTTACTCAGGGGGCGGTAAAGGTGGGGCCAACGTCCTGACTTTC. This codes for CASSLYSGGGKGGANVLTF. The gene calls are TRBV4-1 and TRBJ2-6, with 8 bases matching TRBD1. This CDR3 contains 19 residues. V gave up 4 bases and J gave up 3 bases; unmatched junction bases: 14. Germline CDR1 MGHRA, CDR2 YSYEKL.